The present TCR beta chain was sequenced within a study of OX40 agonist ivuxolimab in advanced cancers. About the research overall: Participants could have had prior anti-PD-1, anti-PD-L1 or anti-CTLA-4 therapy, and about 37% had some. General study results and limits: In general, CD8+ T cells held more expanded clones than CD4+ did, on average. The authors also found low normalized T-cell clonal expansion in some nonresponders.

Looked up from germline, CDR1 is SGHNT and CDR2 is YYREEE (reference sequence). CDR3 length: 12 amino acids. The V end lost 4 bases, the J end lost 6 bases, and 11 bases lay between the germline ends. Data came from immunoSEQ multiplex PCR; TCRdb stores just in-frame clones and leaves some out. The sample shows tens of thousands of clones, 80% to 95% of them seen only once. A single count supports this clone. What it binds is not known. The source was CD4+ or CD8+ T cells sorted from blood, collected in a trial of the OX40 agonist ivuxolimab. This TCR was sampled from an adult with an advanced solid tumor such as melanoma, head and neck, liver or kidney cancer. The chain links TRBV5-4 to TRBJ2-7; a weak D match, TRBD1 (6 bases). CDR3 sequence: CASSGRGGEQYF. DNA for the CDR3: TGTGCCAGCAGCGGTAGAGGGGGCGAGCAGTACTTC.